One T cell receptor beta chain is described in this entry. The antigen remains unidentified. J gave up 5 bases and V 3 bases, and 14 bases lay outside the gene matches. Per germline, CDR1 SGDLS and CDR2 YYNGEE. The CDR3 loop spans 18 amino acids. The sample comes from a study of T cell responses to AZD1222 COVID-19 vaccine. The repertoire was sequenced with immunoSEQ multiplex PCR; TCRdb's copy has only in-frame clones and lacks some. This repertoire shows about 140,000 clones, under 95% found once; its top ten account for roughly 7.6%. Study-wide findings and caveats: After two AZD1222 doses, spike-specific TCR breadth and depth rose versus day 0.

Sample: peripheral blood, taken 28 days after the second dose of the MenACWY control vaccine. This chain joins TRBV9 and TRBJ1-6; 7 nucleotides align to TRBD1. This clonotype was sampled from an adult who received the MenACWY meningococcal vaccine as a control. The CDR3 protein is CASSAQPRDRLNNSPLHF. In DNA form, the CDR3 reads TGTGCCAGCAGCGCTCAACCCCGGGACAGACTAAATAATTCACCCCTCCACTTT.